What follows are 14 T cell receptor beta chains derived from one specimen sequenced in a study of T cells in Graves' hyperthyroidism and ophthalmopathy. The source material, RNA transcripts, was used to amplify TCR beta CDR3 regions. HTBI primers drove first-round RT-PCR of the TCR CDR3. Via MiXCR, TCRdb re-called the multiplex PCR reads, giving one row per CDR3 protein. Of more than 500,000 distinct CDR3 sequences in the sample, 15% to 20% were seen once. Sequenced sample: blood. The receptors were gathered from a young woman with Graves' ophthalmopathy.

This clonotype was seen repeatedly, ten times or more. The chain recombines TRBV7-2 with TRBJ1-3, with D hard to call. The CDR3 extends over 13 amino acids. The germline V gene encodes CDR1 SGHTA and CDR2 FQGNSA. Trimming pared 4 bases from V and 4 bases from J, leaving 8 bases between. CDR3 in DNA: TGTGCCAGCAGCTCGGACGGAGGAAACACCATATATTTT. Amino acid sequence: CASSSDGGNTIYF.

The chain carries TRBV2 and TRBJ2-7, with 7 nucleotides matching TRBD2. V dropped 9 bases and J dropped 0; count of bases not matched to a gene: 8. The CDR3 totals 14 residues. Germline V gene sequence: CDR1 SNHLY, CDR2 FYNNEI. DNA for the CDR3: TGTGCCAGTGGAAACGGGAGGCTCTCCTACGAGCAGTACTTC. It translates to CASGNGRLSYEQYF.

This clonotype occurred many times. This CDR3 is CAGLDRAHEQYF. The DNA for the CDR3 is TGTGCCGGGCTGGACAGGGCCCACGAGCAGTACTTC. The rearrangement links TRBV30 to TRBJ2-7; 8 bases are a match to TRBD1. Trimming at V came to 8 bases and at J to 5 bases, leaving 8 bases not matched to a gene. The CDR3 has 12 amino acids. CDR1 and CDR2 from the germline V gene are GTSNPN and SVGIG (reference sequence).

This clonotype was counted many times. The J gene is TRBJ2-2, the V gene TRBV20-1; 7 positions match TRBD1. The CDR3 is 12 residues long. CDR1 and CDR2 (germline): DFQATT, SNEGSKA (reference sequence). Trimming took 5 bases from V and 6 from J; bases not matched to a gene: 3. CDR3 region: CSASQGPGELFF. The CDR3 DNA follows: TGCAGTGCTTCACAGGGGCCCGGGGAGCTGTTTTTT.

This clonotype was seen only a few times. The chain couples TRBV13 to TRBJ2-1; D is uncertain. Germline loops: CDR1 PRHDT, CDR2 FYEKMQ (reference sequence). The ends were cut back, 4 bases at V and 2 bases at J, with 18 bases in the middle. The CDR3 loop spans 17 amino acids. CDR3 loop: CASSSRVDPTAYNEQFF. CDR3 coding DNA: TGTGCCAGCAGCTCCCGAGTTGATCCCACAGCCTACAATGAGCAGTTCTTC.

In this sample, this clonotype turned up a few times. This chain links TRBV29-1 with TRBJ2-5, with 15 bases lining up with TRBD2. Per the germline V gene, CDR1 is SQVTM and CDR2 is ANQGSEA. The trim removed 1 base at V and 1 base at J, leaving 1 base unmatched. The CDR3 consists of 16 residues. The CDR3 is CSVEAGLAGGQETQYF. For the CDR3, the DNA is TGCAGCGTTGAAGCGGGACTAGCGGGAGGCCAAGAGACCCAGTACTTC.

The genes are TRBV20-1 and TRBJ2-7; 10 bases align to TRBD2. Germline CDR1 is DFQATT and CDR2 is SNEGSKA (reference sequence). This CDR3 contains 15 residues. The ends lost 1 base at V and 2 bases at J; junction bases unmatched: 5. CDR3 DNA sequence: TGCAGTGCTAGAGGGACTAGCGGCTTTACCTACGAGCAGTACTTC. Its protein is CSARGTSGFTYEQYF.

CDR3 sequence: CASSDGTLYEQYF. The CDR3 nucleotides are TGCGCCAGCAGCGATGGGACACTCTACGAGCAGTACTTC. The chain uses TRBV5-1 and TRBJ2-7; weak D call: TRBD1 (6 bases). Germline V gene sequence: CDR1 SGHRS, CDR2 YFSETQ. CDR3 length equals 13 residues. V dropped 4 bases and J dropped 3 bases, with 11 bases sitting between them.

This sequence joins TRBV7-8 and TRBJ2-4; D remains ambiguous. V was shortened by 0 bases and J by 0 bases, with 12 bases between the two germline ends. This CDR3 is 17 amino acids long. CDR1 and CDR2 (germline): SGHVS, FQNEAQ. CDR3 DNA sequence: TGTGCCAGCAGCTTAGCGCGCAGGTTCTCAGCCAAAAACATTCAGTACTTC. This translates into CASSLARRFSAKNIQYF. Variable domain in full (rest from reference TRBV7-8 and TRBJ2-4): GAGVSQSPRYKVAKRGQDVALRCDPISGHVSLFWYQQALGQGPEFLTYFQNEAQLDKSGLPSDRFFAERPEGSVSTLKIQRTQQEDSAVYLCASSLARRFSAKNIQYFGAGTRLSVL.

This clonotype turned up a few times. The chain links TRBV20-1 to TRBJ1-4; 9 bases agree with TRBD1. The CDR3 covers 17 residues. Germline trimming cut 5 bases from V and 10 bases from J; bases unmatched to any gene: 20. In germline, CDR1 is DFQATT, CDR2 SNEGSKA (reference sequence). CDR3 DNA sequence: TGCAGTGCTCCAGAGAGGCTCCCCGGGACAGGGAGGGGAAAACTGTTTTTT. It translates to CSAPERLPGTGRGKLFF.

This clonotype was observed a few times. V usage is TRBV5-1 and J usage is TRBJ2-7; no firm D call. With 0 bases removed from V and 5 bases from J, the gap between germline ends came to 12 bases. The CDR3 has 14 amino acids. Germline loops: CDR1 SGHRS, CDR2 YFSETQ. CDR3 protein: CASSLELAPDEQYF. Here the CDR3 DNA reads TGCGCCAGCAGCTTGGAATTGGCCCCAGACGAGCAGTACTTC. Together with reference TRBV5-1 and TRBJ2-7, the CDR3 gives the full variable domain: KAGVTQTPRYLIKTRGQQVTLSCSPISGHRSVSWYQQTPGQGLQFLFEYFSETQRNKGNFPGRFSGRQFSNSRSEMNVSTLELGDSALYLCASSLELAPDEQYFGPGTRLTVT.

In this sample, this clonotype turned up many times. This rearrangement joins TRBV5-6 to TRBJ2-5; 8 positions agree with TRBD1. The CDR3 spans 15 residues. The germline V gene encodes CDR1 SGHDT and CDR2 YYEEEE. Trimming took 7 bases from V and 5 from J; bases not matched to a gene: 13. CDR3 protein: CASEKQGDHQETQYF. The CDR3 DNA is TGTGCCAGCGAAAAACAGGGGGATCATCAGGAGACCCAGTACTTC.

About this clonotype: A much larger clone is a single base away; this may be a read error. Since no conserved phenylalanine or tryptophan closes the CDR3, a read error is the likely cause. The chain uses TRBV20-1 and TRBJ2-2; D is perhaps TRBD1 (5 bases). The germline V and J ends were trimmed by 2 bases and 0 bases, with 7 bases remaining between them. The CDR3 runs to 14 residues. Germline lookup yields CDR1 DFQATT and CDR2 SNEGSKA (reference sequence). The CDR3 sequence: CSARWTTNTGELFL. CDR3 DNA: TGCAGTGCTAGATGGACAACGAACACCGGGGAGCTGTTTCTT.

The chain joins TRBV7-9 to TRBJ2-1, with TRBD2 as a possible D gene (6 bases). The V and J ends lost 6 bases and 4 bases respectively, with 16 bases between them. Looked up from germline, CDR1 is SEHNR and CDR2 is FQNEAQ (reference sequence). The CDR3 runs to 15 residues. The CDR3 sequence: CASRGWGSGYNEQFF. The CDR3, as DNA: TGTGCCAGCAGGGGGTGGGGTAGCGGATACAATGAGCAGTTCTTC.